Listed here are 28 T cell receptor beta chains from one sample, sequenced in a study of cytomegalovirus exposure and HLA in healthy donors. The PCR contained 60 Vbeta and 13 Jbeta primers. Using immunoSEQ multiplex PCR, the repertoire was profiled, and TCRdb retains in-frame clones only, with some absent. This sample contains 75,000 to 95,000 clones. Sample: PBMCs. All receptors come from a woman aged 55-70 years in good health and CMV-seronegative.

The genes are TRBV28 and TRBJ2-7; TRBD2 matches 14 bases. The V gene end was trimmed by 6 bases and the J gene end by 4 bases; junction bases not matched to a gene: 8. This CDR3 is 16 amino acids long. CDR1 is MDHEN, CDR2 SYDVKM, per germline. The CDR3 loop is CASSRRGLAGAYEQYF. In nucleotides, the CDR3 is TGTGCCAGCAGCCGACGGGGACTAGCGGGAGCTTACGAGCAGTACTTC.

The chain joins TRBV18 to TRBJ1-2; D is unresolved. Trimming removed 3 bases from V and 3 bases from J, with 8 bases in between. The CDR3 is 13 amino acids. Germline V gives CDR1 KGHSH, CDR2 LQKENI. In DNA form, the CDR3 reads TGTGCCAGCTCACCTGGGCGGGACTATGGCTACACCTTC. This codes for CASSPGRDYGYTF.

The chain couples TRBV28 to TRBJ1-2; 7 bases are shared with TRBD1. The CDR3 contains 15 residues. CDR1 is MDHEN and CDR2 is SYDVKM in the germline V gene. V trimming: 7 bases; J trimming: 1 base; junction bases outside the gene matches: 9. The CDR3 is CASIPVGDSNYGYTF. The CDR3 DNA sequence: TGTGCCAGCATCCCGGTGGGGGACAGTAACTATGGCTACACCTTC.

V and J are TRBV7-9 and TRBJ1-1; TRBD1 is a possible D gene (6 bases). The V gene's germline CDR1 is SEHNR and CDR2 FQNEAQ (reference sequence). The CDR3 spans 18 residues. Trimming shortened V by 5 bases and J by 1 base, and 23 bases separated the two germline ends. CDR3 coding DNA: TGTGCCAGCAGCCGAACTCGACCCTCCGGGACACCGAACACTGAAGCTTTCTTT. Protein product: CASSRTRPSGTPNTEAFF.

The chain employs TRBV7-8 and TRBJ1-2; TRBD1 is a possible D gene (6 bases). This CDR3 contains 15 residues. The V end lost 5 bases, the J end lost 5 bases, and 18 bases lay between the germline ends. Per the germline V gene, CDR1 is SGHVS and CDR2 is FQNEAQ. The CDR3 bases are TGTGCCAGCAGCGCCGCAGGGGAAGCTCTTTATGGCTACACCTTC. It is translated as CASSAAGEALYGYTF.

CDR3 loop: CASSEDRATEAFF. The CDR3 region has the DNA TGTGCCAGCAGTGAAGACAGGGCCACTGAAGCTTTCTTT. This rearrangement joins TRBV2 to TRBJ1-1, with a possible D match to TRBD1 (6 bases). Between the trimmed V and J ends, which lost 1 base and 4 bases, there was a span of 7 bases. This CDR3 comprises 13 residues. CDR1 is SNHLY and CDR2 is FYNNEI in the germline V gene. Together with reference TRBV2 and TRBJ1-1, the CDR3 gives the full variable domain: EPEVTQTPSHQVTQMGQEVILRCVPISNHLYFYWYRQILGQKVEFLVSFYNNEISEKSEIFDDQFSVERPDGSNFTLKIRSTKLEDSAMYFCASSEDRATEAFFGQGTRLTVV.

The V and J genes are TRBV18 and TRBJ1-4, with D possibly TRBD1 on 5 matching bases. The V gene lost 5 bases and the J gene lost 5 bases, with 21 bases spanning the gap. Germline V gene sequence: CDR1 KGHSH, CDR2 LQKENI. This CDR3 is 17 amino acids long. The CDR3 region is CASSSLGGSGSNEKLFF. CDR3 nucleotides: TGTGCCAGCTCATCGTTGGGGGGGTCAGGCTCAAATGAAAAACTGTTTTTT.

The chain employs TRBV28 and TRBJ2-5; 10 bases fit TRBD2. CDR3 length: 16 amino acids. The J segment lost 4 bases and the V segment lost 1 base, leaving 6 bases of the junction unmatched. Germline CDR1 is MDHEN and CDR2 is SYDVKM. CDR3 sequence reads: CASSLSSGRMGETQYF. For the CDR3, the DNA is TGTGCCAGCAGTTTATCTAGCGGGAGAATGGGAGAGACCCAGTACTTC.

V gene TRBV28 combines with J gene TRBJ1-5; 7 bases map to TRBD1. CDR3 length equals 14 residues. Losses at the gene ends were 8 bases for V and 1 base for J; bases not matched to a gene: 5. Germline CDR1 is MDHEN and CDR2 is SYDVKM. The CDR3 reads CASEGTESNQPQHF. CDR3 nucleotide sequence: TGTGCCAGCGAGGGGACAGAGAGCAATCAGCCCCAGCATTTT. The full variable domain, its missing parts supplied by reference TRBV28 and TRBJ1-5, is DVKVTQSSRYLVKRTGEKVFLECVQDMDHENMFWYRQDPGLGLRLIYFSYDVKMKEKGDIPEGYSVSREKKERFSLILESASTNQTSMYLCASEGTESNQPQHFGDGTRLSIL.

CDR3 coding DNA: TGTGCCAGCAGTGAACAGGGGGCGGGCGAAGAGACCCAGTACTTC. It codes for CASSEQGAGEETQYF. This rearrangement joins TRBV28 to TRBJ2-5, with TRBD1 matching over 9 bases. The CDR3 spans 15 residues. Germline V lookup: CDR1 MDHEN, CDR2 SYDVKM. With 5 bases clipped from V and 3 bases from J, the junction kept 7 bases outside the gene matches.

J is TRBJ1-2 and V is TRBV27, with a weak D call TRBD1 (5 bases). V was pared by 4 bases and J by 0 bases, with 12 bases between. The CDR3 has 15 residues. The germline V gene encodes CDR1 MNHEY and CDR2 SMNVEV (reference sequence). The CDR3 DNA reads TGTGCCAGCAGTTCTCCGACAGAAGCTAACTATGGCTACACCTTC. This encodes CASSSPTEANYGYTF.

The chain recombines TRBV30 with TRBJ1-4; unclear D gene. Germline V gene sequence: CDR1 GTSNPN, CDR2 SVGIG (reference sequence). This CDR3 spans 14 amino acids. Deletions cut 8 bases from V and 6 bases from J, with 19 bases between. The CDR3 coding sequence is TGTGCCGCAACCCACCTCCCGGGAGATGAAAAACTGTTTTTT. Amino acid sequence: CAATHLPGDEKLFF.

CDR3 sequence reads: CASTSTRQGVQTQYF. The CDR3 DNA is TGTGCCAGCACCTCTACTAGGCAGGGGGTACAGACCCAGTACTTC. The chain uses TRBV28 and TRBJ2-5; 7 nucleotides agree with TRBD1. The CDR3 length is 15 residues. Germline V gene sequence: CDR1 MDHEN, CDR2 SYDVKM. After removal of 7 bases from V and 6 bases from J, the junction contained 14 bases not matched to a gene. The full variable domain, its missing parts supplied by reference TRBV28 and TRBJ2-5, is DVKVTQSSRYLVKRTGEKVFLECVQDMDHENMFWYRQDPGLGLRLIYFSYDVKMKEKGDIPEGYSVSREKKERFSLILESASTNQTSMYLCASTSTRQGVQTQYFGPGTRLLVL.

V usage is TRBV18 and J usage is TRBJ2-7; 9 bases are shared with TRBD2. CDR3 size: 16 residues. Germline CDR1 KGHSH, CDR2 LQKENI. Trimming removed 1 base from V and 2 bases from J; junction bases left unmatched: 6. CDR3 sequence: CASSPLGGRGTYEQYF. The DNA for the CDR3 is TGTGCCAGCTCACCACTGGGCGGGAGGGGGACCTACGAGCAGTACTTC.

This chain uses TRBV5-1 with TRBJ1-2, with no clear D. With 1 base removed from V and 4 bases from J, the gap between germline ends came to 11 bases. The CDR3 extends over 14 amino acids. The germline V gene encodes CDR1 SGHRS and CDR2 YFSETQ. The CDR3 sequence: CASSLSPGIYGYTF. The CDR3 DNA reads as TGCGCCAGCAGCTTGTCCCCAGGAATCTATGGCTACACCTTC.

The chain combines TRBV27 with TRBJ1-1, with D maybe TRBD1 (6 bases). Trimming removed 5 bases from V and 7 bases from J, with 17 bases in between. Germline assignment: CDR1 MNHEY and CDR2 SMNVEV (reference sequence). This CDR3 spans 14 amino acids. The CDR3 here is CASSRDATGIEAFF. In DNA, the CDR3 is TGTGCCAGCAGTCGTGACGCCACAGGGATTGAAGCTTTCTTT.

The chain joins TRBV5-6 to TRBJ2-1; 12 nucleotides match TRBD2. Germline V CDR1 and CDR2: SGHDT, YYEEEE. The CDR3 runs to 18 residues. V shed 4 bases, J shed 7 bases, and the junction held 15 bases outside the gene matches. CDR3: CASSTTSGRLGGLNEQFF. CDR3 DNA: TGTGCCAGCAGCACGACTAGCGGGAGACTAGGAGGATTGAATGAGCAGTTCTTC.

The V and J genes are TRBV19 and TRBJ1-2, with D perhaps matching TRBD1 (6 bases). Trimming left V 7 bases short and J 5 bases short, with 14 bases between. The length of the CDR3 is 13 residues. Germline V gene lookup returns CDR1 LNHDA and CDR2 SQIVND (reference sequence). CDR3 sequence reads: CASTDTGSYGYTF. The DNA of the CDR3 is TGTGCCAGTACCGATACAGGGAGTTATGGCTACACCTTC.

The rearrangement joins TRBV4-1 to TRBJ2-3; D might be TRBD2 (5 bases). The CDR3 runs 12 residues. Per the germline V gene, CDR1 is MGHRA and CDR2 is YSYEKL. With 4 bases removed from V and 6 bases from J, the gap between germline ends came to 8 bases. In nucleotides, the CDR3 is TGCGCCAGCAGCCGAGGGTTGGATACGCAGTATTTT. This encodes CASSRGLDTQYF.

In nucleotides, the CDR3 is TGTGCCAGTAGTATAACTAGCTCCTACAATGAGCAGTTCTTC. Its protein is CASSITSSYNEQFF. This sequence joins TRBV19 and TRBJ2-1, with D perhaps matching TRBD2 (5 bases). This CDR3 has 14 residues. Trimming took off 2 bases at V and 0 bases at J, with 5 bases between the two ends. Germline assignment: CDR1 LNHDA and CDR2 SQIVND (reference sequence).

V gene TRBV25-1 combines with J gene TRBJ2-2, with a weak D call TRBD1 (6 bases). CDR1 is MGHDK, CDR2 SYGVNS, per germline. The CDR3 totals 14 residues. Trimming took 7 bases from V and 2 from J, leaving 11 bases between them. The CDR3 loop is CASTQGSNTGELFF. The CDR3 region has the DNA TGTGCCAGCACCCAGGGGTCAAACACCGGGGAGCTGTTTTTT.

J is TRBJ2-2 and V is TRBV28; D is possibly TRBD1 (7 bases). This CDR3 contains 15 residues. The V and J ends lost 6 bases and 6 bases respectively, with 17 bases between them. Per germline, CDR1 MDHEN and CDR2 SYDVKM. In DNA, the CDR3 is TGTGCCAGCAGCCGCCTTGACAGGGAGGCCGGGGAGCTGTTTTTT. Protein sequence: CASSRLDREAGELFF.

The rearrangement joins TRBV5-1 to TRBJ2-7; 8 positions agree with TRBD2. J lost 6 bases, V lost 0 bases, and 5 bases had no gene match. CDR1 is SGHRS, CDR2 YFSETQ, per germline. The CDR3 spans 14 residues. CDR3 protein: CASSLDSGNCEQYF. The CDR3 DNA is TGCGCCAGCAGCTTGGATAGCGGGAACTGCGAGCAGTACTTC.

The rearrangement joins TRBV9 to TRBJ1-1; tentative D call: TRBD1 (5 bases). CDR1 and CDR2 from the germline V gene are SGDLS and YYNGEE. The CDR3 covers 14 residues. Deletions cut 3 bases from V and 1 base from J, with 10 bases between. The CDR3 here is CASSALGQNTEAFF. The CDR3 nucleotides are TGTGCCAGCAGCGCATTAGGACAGAACACTGAAGCTTTCTTT.

This sequence joins TRBV10-1 and TRBJ2-7; D is uncertain. CDR1 and CDR2 from the germline V gene are WNHNN and SYGVQD (reference sequence). The CDR3 extends over 13 amino acids. Trimming stripped 6 bases from V and 2 bases from J, with 11 bases between. The chain's CDR3 is CASSKAGTYEQYF. The CDR3, as DNA: TGCGCCAGCAGCAAAGCTGGTACCTACGAGCAGTACTTC.

The chain couples TRBV19 to TRBJ1-1; maybe TRBD1 (5 bases). The germline gives CDR1 LNHDA, CDR2 SQIVND (reference sequence). CDR3 length: 15 residues. With 5 bases removed from V and 3 bases from J, the gap between germline ends came to 16 bases. The CDR3 reads CASSPGTPGDTEAFF. As DNA, the CDR3 is TGTGCCAGTAGTCCTGGGACGCCGGGAGACACTGAAGCTTTCTTT.

The chain joins TRBV5-1 to TRBJ2-7, with a weak D call TRBD1 (6 bases). The CDR3 runs 14 residues. Germline V gives CDR1 SGHRS, CDR2 YFSETQ. V was pared by 4 bases and J by 2 bases, with 13 bases between. This chain's CDR3 is CASSETGTPYEQYF. The CDR3 coding sequence is TGCGCCAGCAGCGAAACCGGGACACCCTACGAGCAGTACTTC.

With respect to this clone: The junction departs from germline at one end; a sequencing error may be responsible. V gene TRBV7-7 combines with J gene TRBJ2-2; possibly TRBD2 for D (6 bases). The CDR3 has 16 amino acids. CDR1 and CDR2 (germline): SSHAT, FNYEAQ (reference sequence). The CDR3 region is CASSLTWGVDTGELFF. CDR3 nucleotide sequence: TGTGCTAGCAGCCTCACTTGGGGGGTTGACACCGGGGAGCTGTTTTTT.